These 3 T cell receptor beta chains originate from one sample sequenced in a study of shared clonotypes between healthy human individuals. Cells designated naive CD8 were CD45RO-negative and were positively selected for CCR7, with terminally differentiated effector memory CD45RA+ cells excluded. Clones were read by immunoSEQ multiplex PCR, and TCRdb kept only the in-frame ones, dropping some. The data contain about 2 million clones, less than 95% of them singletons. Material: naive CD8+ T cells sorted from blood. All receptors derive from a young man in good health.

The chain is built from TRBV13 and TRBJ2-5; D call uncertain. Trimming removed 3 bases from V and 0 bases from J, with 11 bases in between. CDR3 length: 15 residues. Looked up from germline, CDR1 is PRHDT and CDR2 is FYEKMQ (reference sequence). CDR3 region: CASSLAVLYQETQYF. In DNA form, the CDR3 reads TGTGCCAGCAGCTTGGCGGTCTTATACCAAGAGACCCAGTACTTC.

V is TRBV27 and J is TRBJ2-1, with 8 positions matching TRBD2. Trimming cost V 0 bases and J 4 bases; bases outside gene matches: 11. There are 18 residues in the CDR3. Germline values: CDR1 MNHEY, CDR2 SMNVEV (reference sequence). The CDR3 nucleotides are TGTGCCAGCAGTTTATCCTCTACGCGGGGGGCGATTTACAATGAGCAGTTCTTC. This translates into CASSLSSTRGAIYNEQFF.

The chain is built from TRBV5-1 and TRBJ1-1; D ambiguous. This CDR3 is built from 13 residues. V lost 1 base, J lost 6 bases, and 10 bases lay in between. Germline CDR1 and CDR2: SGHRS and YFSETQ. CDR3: CASSLSRDAEAFF. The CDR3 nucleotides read TGCGCCAGCAGCTTGTCTCGCGATGCTGAAGCTTTCTTT.